Below, 13 T cell receptor beta chains from the same sample are listed, as sequenced in a study of blood T cell repertoires in COVID-19. This table comes from immunoSEQ multiplex PCR, and its TCRdb copy is limited to in-frame clones, with some not included. This table holds about 69,000 clones, under 85% found once. The sequenced sample was peripheral blood. Receptor source: a man aged 50-59 years with COVID-19, enrolled during active disease.

V gene TRBV7-9 combines with J gene TRBJ1-4; 7 positions agree with TRBD1. Per germline, CDR1 SEHNR and CDR2 FQNEAQ (reference sequence). With 4 bases clipped from V and 8 bases from J, the junction kept 7 bases outside the gene matches. This CDR3 spans 14 amino acids. The CDR3 DNA reads TGTGCCAGCAGCTCCCACAGGGGAAGGGAAAAACTGTTTTTT. Translated, it gives CASSSHRGREKLFF.

This clone was counted only a few times. As DNA, the CDR3 is TGTGCCAGCAGCGCCCCACAGGGAAACACCATATATTTT. Its translation: CASSAPQGNTIYF. The chain combines TRBV9 with TRBJ1-3; D not certain. There are 13 residues in the CDR3. The V end lost 3 bases, the J end lost 4 bases, and 8 bases lay between the germline ends. The germline V gene encodes CDR1 SGDLS and CDR2 YYNGEE.

J is TRBJ2-7 and V is TRBV7-9; TRBD1 agrees at 11 bases. The CDR3 contains 15 residues. CDR1 and CDR2 (germline): SEHNR, FQNEAQ (reference sequence). V shed 5 bases and J 0 bases; nucleotides not matched to a gene: 3. The CDR3 coding sequence is TGTGCCAGCAGCCCGGACAGGGGGCCCTCCTACGAGCAGTACTTC. This encodes CASSPDRGPSYEQYF. Full variable domain (remainder filled in from reference TRBV7-9 and TRBJ2-7): DTGVSQNPRHKITKRGQNVTFRCDPISEHNRLYWYRQTLGQGPEFLTYFQNEAQLEKSRLLSDRFSAERPKGSFSTLEIQRTEQGDSAMYLCASSPDRGPSYEQYFGPGTRLTVT.

The chain joins TRBV4-1 to TRBJ2-7; maybe TRBD2 (5 bases). V was clipped by 4 bases and J by 5 bases, with 12 bases between them. This CDR3 contains 13 residues. Looked up from germline, CDR1 is MGHRA and CDR2 is YSYEKL. Here the CDR3 DNA reads TGCGCCAGCAGCCGCCCGACTATTAACGAGCAGTACTTC. Translating it yields CASSRPTINEQYF.

The gene calls are TRBV4-1 and TRBJ2-7; 7 bases align to TRBD1. J lost 2 bases, V lost 4 bases, and 5 bases had no gene match. CDR3 length: 14 amino acids. Per germline, CDR1 MGHRA and CDR2 YSYEKL. The CDR3 DNA reads as TGCGCCAGCAGCCTGAACAGGGGCCCCTACGAGCAGTACTTC. Amino acids: CASSLNRGPYEQYF.

The V gene is TRBV10-2, the J gene TRBJ2-7; TRBD2 is a possible D gene (6 bases). Germline V CDR1 and CDR2: WSHSY, SAAADI. Trimming cost V 6 bases and J 6 bases, with 15 bases left between them. This CDR3 is built from 13 residues. The CDR3 DNA follows: TGCGCCAGCAGCCCCCGGGTGGAGGGCGAGCAGTACTTC. Translated, it gives CASSPRVEGEQYF.

The genes are TRBV5-1 and TRBJ2-3; D possibly corresponds to TRBD2 (5 bases). CDR3 length: 16 residues. CDR1 and CDR2 from the germline V gene are SGHRS and YFSETQ. Trimming shortened V by 3 bases and J by 2 bases, and 16 bases separated the two germline ends. For the CDR3, the DNA is TGCGCCAGCAGCTATCCCGGGAACGTTCCCACAGATACGCAGTATTTT. Amino acids: CASSYPGNVPTDTQYF.

The V and J genes are TRBV11-2 and TRBJ1-5, with 7 bases aligning to TRBD1. The CDR3 is 14 amino acids. The trim removed 2 bases at V and 7 bases at J, leaving 5 bases unmatched. Germline CDR1 is SGHAT and CDR2 is FQNNGV. CDR3 protein: CASSLNRDSQPQHF. The CDR3 DNA reads TGTGCCAGCAGCTTAAACCGGGACAGCCAGCCCCAGCATTTT.

The chain links TRBV5-1 to TRBJ2-3; TRBD2 aligns across 8 bases. V shed 6 bases and J 4 bases; nucleotides not matched to a gene: 7. The CDR3 contains 14 residues. Germline V gene lookup returns CDR1 SGHRS and CDR2 YFSETQ. CDR3 bases: TGCGCCAGCACCGACGGGGGGGCTCCAGATACGCAGTATTTT. Translating gives CASTDGGAPDTQYF.

The chain carries TRBV2 and TRBJ2-5; TRBD1 aligns across 7 bases. CDR1 and CDR2 (germline): SNHLY, FYNNEI. This CDR3 is 14 amino acids long. J lost 7 bases, V lost 6 bases, and 11 bases had no gene match. The CDR3 DNA sequence: TGTGCCAGCAGCAAAGGGACAGCCTGGGGGACCCAGTACTTC. This codes for CASSKGTAWGTQYF.

This clone showed up just a few times. V is TRBV5-6 and J is TRBJ1-6; weak D call: TRBD1 (5 bases). Germline V gene sequence: CDR1 SGHDT, CDR2 YYEEEE. This CDR3 region has 13 residues. Trimming took off 4 bases at V and 14 bases at J, with 16 bases between the two ends. CDR3 protein: CASSMGLLEALHF. The CDR3 region has the DNA TGTGCCAGCAGCATGGGACTTTTGGAGGCCCTCCACTTT.

The J gene is TRBJ1-6, the V gene TRBV2; 8 bases match TRBD1. The CDR3 is 13 residues long. The trim removed 9 bases at V and 5 bases at J, leaving 3 bases unmatched. Germline loops: CDR1 SNHLY, CDR2 FYNNEI. CDR3 nucleotides: TGTGCCAGAAGGGACAGGAATAATTCACCCCTCCACTTT. Translation: CARRDRNNSPLHF.

The J gene is TRBJ1-4, the V gene TRBV18; 8 positions match TRBD1. V was pared by 5 bases and J by 7 bases, with 6 bases of the junction left unmatched. CDR1 is KGHSH and CDR2 is LQKENI in the germline V gene. The CDR3 has 14 amino acids. The CDR3 sequence: CASSAGQGSEKLFF. CDR3 DNA sequence: TGTGCCAGCTCAGCCGGACAGGGCAGTGAAAAACTGTTTTTT.